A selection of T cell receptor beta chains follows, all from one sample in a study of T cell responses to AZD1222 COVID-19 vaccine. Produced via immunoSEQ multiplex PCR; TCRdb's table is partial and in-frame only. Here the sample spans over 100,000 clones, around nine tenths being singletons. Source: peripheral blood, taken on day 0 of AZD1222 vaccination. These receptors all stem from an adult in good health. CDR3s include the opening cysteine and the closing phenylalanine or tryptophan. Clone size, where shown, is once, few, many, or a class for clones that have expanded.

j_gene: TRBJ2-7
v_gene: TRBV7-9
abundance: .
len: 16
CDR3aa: CASSAQQGADGNEQYF

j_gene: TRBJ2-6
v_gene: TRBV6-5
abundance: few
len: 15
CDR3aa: CASGYTGAGANVLTF

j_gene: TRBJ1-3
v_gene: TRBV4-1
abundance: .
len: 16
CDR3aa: CASSQEELFSGNTIYF

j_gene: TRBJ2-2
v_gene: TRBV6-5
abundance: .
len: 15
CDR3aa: CASSYKGSNTGELFF

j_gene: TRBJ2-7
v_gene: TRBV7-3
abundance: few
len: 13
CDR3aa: CASSLGVSYEQYF

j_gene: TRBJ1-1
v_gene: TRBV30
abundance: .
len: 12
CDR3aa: CASLGGGPEAFF

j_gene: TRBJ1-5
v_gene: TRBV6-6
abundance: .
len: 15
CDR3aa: CASSSPDRGNQPQHF

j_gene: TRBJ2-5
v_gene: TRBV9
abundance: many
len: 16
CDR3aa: CASSVDTSLVLETQYF

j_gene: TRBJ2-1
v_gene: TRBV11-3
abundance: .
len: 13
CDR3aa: CASSLEQINEQFF

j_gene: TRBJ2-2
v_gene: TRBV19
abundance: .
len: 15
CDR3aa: CASSIVGPGAGELFF

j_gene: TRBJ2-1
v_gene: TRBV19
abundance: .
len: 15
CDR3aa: CASRELAGGLNEQFF

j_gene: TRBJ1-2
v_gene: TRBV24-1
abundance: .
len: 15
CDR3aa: CATSDRKQGFYGYTF

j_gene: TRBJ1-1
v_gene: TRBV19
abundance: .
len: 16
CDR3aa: CASSTLNRGMNTEAFF

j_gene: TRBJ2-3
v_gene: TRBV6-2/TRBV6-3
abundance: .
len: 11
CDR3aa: CASSTNGPQYF

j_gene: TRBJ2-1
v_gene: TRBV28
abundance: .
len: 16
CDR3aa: CASSASGRREENEQFF

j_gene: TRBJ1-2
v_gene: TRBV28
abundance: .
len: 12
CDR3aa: CASSFLNYGYTF

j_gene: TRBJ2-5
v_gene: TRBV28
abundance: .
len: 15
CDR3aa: CASSLQKTLWETQYF